Each of the 7 T cell receptor beta chains below was sequenced from the same sample in a study of shared clonotypes between healthy human individuals. CD45RO negativity and positive selection for CCR7 defined naive CD8 cells, a population that excluded terminally differentiated effector memory CD45RA+ cells. Generated by immunoSEQ multiplex PCR, the TCRdb table keeps only in-frame clones and is missing some. The table lists roughly 2.1 million clones, about 93% of them singletons, with over 1.5% in the top ten. Source material: naive CD8+ T cells from PBMCs. All receptors come from a man between 18 and 35 years old in good health. Some clones in this sample may be carry-over from other donors' samples.

This chain uses TRBV11-3 with TRBJ2-2; the D is unclear. With 4 bases removed from V and 6 bases from J, the gap between germline ends came to 12 bases. Germline CDR1 SGHNT, CDR2 YENEEA. This CDR3 has 14 residues. The CDR3 nucleotides are TGTGCCAGCAGCTGGGTGTCGGGCTCCGGGGAGCTGTTTTTT. It specifies CASSWVSGSGELFF.

The chain employs TRBV10-3 and TRBJ1-1, with 7 bases that match TRBD1. The CDR3 sequence is 12 residues long. Germline-derived CDR1 and CDR2 are ENHRY and SYGVKD. Trimming took 11 bases from V and 1 from J; bases not matched to a gene: 4. The chain's CDR3 is CASTGPNTEAFF. The CDR3 DNA follows: TGTGCCTCGACAGGGCCGAACACTGAAGCTTTCTTT.

The chain employs TRBV28 and TRBJ2-1; 8 bases map to TRBD2. The CDR3 sequence is 13 residues long. V lost 7 bases, J lost 7 bases, and 6 bases stayed unmatched. Germline V gene sequence: CDR1 MDHEN, CDR2 SYDVKM. CDR3 region: CASTLAGGNEQFF. The CDR3 region has the DNA TGTGCCAGCACGCTAGCGGGCGGTAATGAGCAGTTCTTC.

Comments on this clone: This sample also contains other DNA sequences that code for the same CDR3. Here the CDR3 reads CASSVGGFSYNEQFF. The CDR3 nucleotides read TGTGCCAGCAGCGTCGGCGGATTTTCCTACAATGAGCAGTTCTTC. The chain links TRBV9 to TRBJ2-1; D remains ambiguous. The germline V gene encodes CDR1 SGDLS and CDR2 YYNGEE. This CDR3 contains 15 residues. The V end lost 2 bases, the J end lost 1 base, and 10 bases lay between the germline ends.

The V gene is TRBV9, the J gene TRBJ1-3; 9 bases map to TRBD1. The CDR3 is made up of 16 amino acids. Germline values: CDR1 SGDLS, CDR2 YYNGEE. V trimming: 1 base; J trimming: 1 base; junction bases outside the gene matches: 3. CDR3 protein: CASSVFGTGSGNTIYF. CDR3 DNA sequence: TGTGCCAGCAGCGTATTCGGGACAGGGTCTGGAAACACCATATATTTT.

The V and J genes are TRBV18 and TRBJ1-5, with a tentative D call TRBD1 (5 bases). The germline V and J ends were trimmed by 6 bases and 5 bases, with 17 bases remaining between them. Germline V gene data show CDR1 as KGHSH and CDR2 as LQKENI. There are 15 residues in the CDR3. The CDR3 DNA sequence: TGTGCCAGCTCGACCCGTGAGGGGCTGGATCAGCCCCAGCATTTT. Protein product: CASSTREGLDQPQHF. The variable domain in full, completed from reference TRBV18 and TRBJ1-5, reads NAGVMQNPRHLVRRRGQEARLRCSPMKGHSHVYWYRQLPEEGLKFMVYLQKENIIDESGMPKERFSAEFPKEGPSILRIQQVVRGDSAAYFCASSTREGLDQPQHFGDGTRLSIL.

The chain is built from TRBV25-1 and TRBJ2-3, with TRBD2 as a possible D gene (5 bases). Germline CDR1 and CDR2: MGHDK and SYGVNS. V gave up 6 bases and J gave up 0 bases, with 19 bases separating them. This CDR3 contains 17 residues. CDR3 DNA sequence: TGTGCCAGCAGGGGAAACGGAGGAAAAAATAGCACAGATACGCAGTATTTT. Protein: CASRGNGGKNSTDTQYF.